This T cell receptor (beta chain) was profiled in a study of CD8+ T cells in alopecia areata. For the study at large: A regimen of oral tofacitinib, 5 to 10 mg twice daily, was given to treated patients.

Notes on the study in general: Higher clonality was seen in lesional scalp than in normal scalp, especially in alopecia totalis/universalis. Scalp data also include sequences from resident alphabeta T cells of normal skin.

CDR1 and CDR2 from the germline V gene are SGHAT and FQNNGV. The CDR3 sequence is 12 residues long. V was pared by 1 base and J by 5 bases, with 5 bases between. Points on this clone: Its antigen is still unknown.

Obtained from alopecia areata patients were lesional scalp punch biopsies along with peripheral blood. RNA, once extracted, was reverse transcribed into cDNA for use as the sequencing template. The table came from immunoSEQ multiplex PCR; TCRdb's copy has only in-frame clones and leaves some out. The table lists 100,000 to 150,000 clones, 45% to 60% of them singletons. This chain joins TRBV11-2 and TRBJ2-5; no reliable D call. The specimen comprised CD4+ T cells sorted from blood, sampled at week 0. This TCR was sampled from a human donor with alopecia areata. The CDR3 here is CASSLAEETQYF. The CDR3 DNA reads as TGTGCCAGCAGCTTAGCAGAGGAGACCCAGTACTTC.